A single sample gave rise to the 5 T cell receptor beta chains below, sequenced in a study of naive and memory T cell subsets (dated 2017 in TCRdb). Libraries were built with UMI-ligation and nested PCR. Sequencing relied on an Illumina MiSeq. The beta constant-region primer was an equimolar mix of two oligonucleotides covering both TRBC1 and TRBC2. TCRdb itself trimmed the public reads at Q25 with fastp, ran MiXCR and retained productive beta chains. Entries are consolidated by CDR3 protein sequence, retaining the most common genes and DNA. This sample is represented by around 160,000 distinct CDR3 sequences; over 15% of them were singletons. Approximately 0.15% of the sample comes from the top ten. Sequenced: naive CD4+ T cells from blood. Explained via the paper, the cell subset or site label denotes: naive T cells, CD45RA high CD27+. These receptors originate from a human donor in good health.

The table lists this clonotype with a few counts. The chain is built from TRBV28 and TRBJ2-2; 10 bases are a match to TRBD2. Germline CDR1 and CDR2: MDHEN and SYDVKM. This CDR3 contains 16 residues. V trimming: 7 bases; J trimming: 4 bases; junction bases outside the gene matches: 9. This chain's CDR3 is CASTLAGDPSTGELFF. The CDR3 region has the DNA TGTGCCAGCACCCTAGCGGGGGACCCGAGCACCGGGGAGCTGTTTTTT. The entire variable domain, with the rest obtained from reference TRBV28 and TRBJ2-2, is as follows: DVKVTQSSRYLVKRTGEKVFLECVQDMDHENMFWYRQDPGLGLRLIYFSYDVKMKEKGDIPEGYSVSREKKERFSLILESASTNQTSMYLCASTLAGDPSTGELFFGEGSRLTVL.

This clonotype came up a few times. This chain uses TRBV20-1 with TRBJ2-1; D is perhaps TRBD1 or TRBD2 (7 bases each). The CDR3 is made up of 19 amino acids. The germline gives CDR1 DFQATT, CDR2 SNEGSKA (reference sequence). Trimming removed 0 bases from V and 0 bases from J, with 21 bases in between. The CDR3, as DNA: TGCAGTGCTAGAGATCCAGGGGGAGCGGGAAAGAACTCCTACAATGAGCAGTTCTTC. Amino acids: CSARDPGGAGKNSYNEQFF.

This chain connects TRBV3-1 to TRBJ2-3, with 11 bases matching TRBD2. J gave up 0 bases and V 0 bases, and 8 bases lay outside the gene matches. CDR3 size: 19 residues. Germline CDR1 LGHDT, CDR2 YNNKEL (reference sequence). Here the CDR3 DNA reads TGTGCCAGCAGCCAAGATTTTAAAACTAGCGGGAGCAGCACAGATACGCAGTATTTT. Translated, it gives CASSQDFKTSGSSTDTQYF.

This clonotype was picked up a small number of times. The V and J genes are TRBV20-1 and TRBJ1-1; D remains ambiguous. Per the germline V gene, CDR1 is DFQATT and CDR2 is SNEGSKA (reference sequence). The ends were cut back, 2 bases at V and 3 bases at J, with 13 bases in the middle. The CDR3 extends over 14 amino acids. DNA of the CDR3: TGCAGTGCTAGACCCGACATGACTTACACTGAAGCTTTCTTT. Translation: CSARPDMTYTEAFF.

The chain links TRBV11-2 to TRBJ2-1, with TRBD2 identical over 7 bases. The V segment lost 3 bases and the J segment 0 bases; nucleotides outside the gene matches: 8. The length of the CDR3 is 17 residues. Germline lookup yields CDR1 SGHAT and CDR2 FQNNGV. CDR3 region: CASSFSVAGRSYNEQFF. Written as DNA, the CDR3 is TGTGCCAGCAGCTTCTCGGTAGCGGGCCGCTCCTACAATGAGCAGTTCTTC.